Below, 24 T cell receptor beta chains from the same sample are listed, as sequenced in a study of blood T cell repertoires in COVID-19. This table comes from immunoSEQ multiplex PCR, and its TCRdb copy is limited to in-frame clones, with some not included. The sample records about 100,000 clones, over 80% being singletons. The specimen was peripheral blood. All receptors derive from a man between 45 and 60 years old with active COVID-19.

The CDR3 DNA follows: TGCAGTGCGAGACCACTTCTTGAAGCTTTCTTT. Translated, it gives CSARPLLEAFF. This chain joins TRBV20-1 and TRBJ1-1, with D uncertain. Per germline, CDR1 DFQATT and CDR2 SNEGSKA (reference sequence). The CDR3 consists of 11 residues. V lost 6 bases to trimming and J lost 7 bases, with 12 bases between them.

V and J are TRBV7-6 and TRBJ2-7; D possibly corresponds to TRBD2 (5 bases). Germline assignment: CDR1 SGHVS and CDR2 FNYEAQ. The length of the CDR3 is 16 residues. Trimming removed 1 base from V and 0 bases from J, with 13 bases in between. The CDR3 DNA is TGTGCCAGCAGCTTAGGAGGAGGTGGTCTCTCCTACGAGCAGTACTTC. Amino acid sequence: CASSLGGGGLSYEQYF.

This rearrangement joins TRBV12-5 to TRBJ2-3; TRBD2 aligns across 13 bases. With V trimmed by 6 bases and J by 4 bases, 7 bases remained unmatched. CDR1 LGHNT and CDR2 FRNRAP come from the germline V gene. The CDR3 consists of 16 residues. The CDR3, as DNA: TGTGCTAGTGGCCGAGGACTAGCGGGAGTCTCAGATACGCAGTATTTT. It is translated as CASGRGLAGVSDTQYF.

This chain links TRBV5-4 with TRBJ2-7; perhaps TRBD1 as D (5 bases). CDR3 size: 15 residues. The germline V and J ends were trimmed by 3 bases and 3 bases, with 16 bases remaining between them. The germline gives CDR1 SGHNT, CDR2 YYREEE (reference sequence). The DNA of the CDR3 is TGTGCCAGCAGCTCACCCCGACAGTCAAACTACGAGCAGTACTTC. Protein product: CASSSPRQSNYEQYF.

This clone was counted once. The genes are TRBV2 and TRBJ1-2, with D perhaps TRBD1 (5 bases). Germline-derived CDR1 and CDR2 are SNHLY and FYNNEI. With 4 bases removed from V and 6 bases from J, the gap between germline ends came to 15 bases. CDR3 length equals 14 residues. This CDR3 reads CASSATGPRDGYTF. CDR3 in DNA: TGTGCCAGCAGTGCCACAGGTCCCCGGGATGGCTACACCTTC.

J is TRBJ1-1 and V is TRBV5-6; 7 bases align to TRBD1. With V trimmed by 0 bases and J by 5 bases, 7 bases remained unmatched. In germline, CDR1 is SGHDT, CDR2 YYEEEE. The CDR3 contains 15 residues. The CDR3 here is CASSLGPGTVTEAFF. DNA of the CDR3: TGTGCCAGCAGCTTGGGTCCCGGGACAGTTACTGAAGCTTTCTTT.

The CDR3 is CASRNRGPFEAFF. The CDR3, as DNA: TGTGCCAGCAGGAACAGGGGCCCCTTCGAAGCTTTCTTT. V gene TRBV2 combines with J gene TRBJ1-1, with 7 bases matching TRBD1. The V gene end was trimmed by 6 bases and the J gene end by 8 bases; junction bases not matched to a gene: 9. The V gene's germline CDR1 is SNHLY and CDR2 FYNNEI. This CDR3 is 13 amino acids long.

The chain couples TRBV28 to TRBJ2-1, with TRBD1 as a possible D gene (6 bases). The CDR3 extends over 14 amino acids. Germline V lookup: CDR1 MDHEN, CDR2 SYDVKM. Trimming pared 6 bases from V and 8 bases from J, leaving 17 bases between. The CDR3 spells CASRSGTQRDEQFF. CDR3 DNA: TGTGCCAGCAGGTCCGGGACACAAAGGGATGAGCAGTTCTTC.

V and J are TRBV30 and TRBJ1-3, with D maybe TRBD1 (6 bases). The CDR3 loop spans 14 amino acids. Trimming pared 3 bases from V and 3 bases from J, leaving 12 bases between. Germline values: CDR1 GTSNPN, CDR2 SVGIG (reference sequence). CDR3 protein: CAWRIRGSGNTIYF. CDR3 DNA sequence: TGTGCCTGGAGAATAAGGGGGAGTGGAAACACCATATATTTT.

The chain has TRBV18 and TRBJ2-2; 10 bases are a match to TRBD1. Germline loops: CDR1 KGHSH, CDR2 LQKENI. V shed 3 bases, J shed 4 bases, and the junction held 11 bases outside the gene matches. This CDR3 region has 18 residues. The CDR3 DNA is TGTGCCAGCTCACCCCACGGACGGACAGGGGGGAGCACCGGGGAGCTGTTTTTT. Protein sequence: CASSPHGRTGGSTGELFF.

V gene TRBV28 combines with J gene TRBJ1-3; a weak D match, TRBD1 (6 bases). The V gene's germline CDR1 is MDHEN and CDR2 SYDVKM. Trimming removed 6 bases from V and 1 base from J, with 16 bases in between. The CDR3 sequence is 16 residues long. This CDR3 reads CASSLGRTGSGNTIYF. CDR3 sequence (DNA): TGTGCCAGCAGCCTCGGTAGAACAGGGTCTGGAAACACCATATATTTT.

This clone was recorded only once. V usage is TRBV20-1 and J usage is TRBJ1-2; D perhaps matches TRBD1 (6 bases). This CDR3 region has 14 residues. Trimming removed 3 bases from V and 1 base from J, with 12 bases in between. Germline CDR1 reads DFQATT; CDR2 reads SNEGSKA (reference sequence). In nucleotides, the CDR3 is TGCAGTGCTAGTGCAGGGGAAAATAACTATGGCTACACCTTC. Translated: CSASAGENNYGYTF.

CDR3 DNA sequence: TGTGCCAGCAGCACAGGGTTGAATCAGCCCCAGCATTTT. It translates to CASSTGLNQPQHF. V gene TRBV6-4 combines with J gene TRBJ1-5; perhaps TRBD1 as D (6 bases). V was clipped by 6 bases and J by 4 bases, with 10 bases between them. Looked up from germline, CDR1 is MRHNA and CDR2 is SNTAGT. This CDR3 has 13 residues.

The rearrangement uses TRBV19 and TRBJ2-5, with 13 bases fitting TRBD2. Germline V gives CDR1 LNHDA, CDR2 SQIVND (reference sequence). Trimming at V came to 4 bases and at J to 3 bases, leaving 5 bases not matched to a gene. The CDR3 runs to 16 residues. CDR3 coding DNA: TGTGCCAGTAGTAGAAGAGGACTAGCGGGGGAAGAGACCCAGTACTTC. Residues: CASSRRGLAGEETQYF. The full variable domain, its missing parts supplied by reference TRBV19 and TRBJ2-5, is DGGITQSPKYLFRKEGQNVTLSCEQNLNHDAMYWYRQDPGQGLRLIYYSQIVNDFQKGDIAEGYSVSREKKESFPLTVTSAQKNPTAFYLCASSRRGLAGEETQYFGPGTRLLVL.

J is TRBJ1-2 and V is TRBV5-5; D not resolved. V lost 5 bases, J lost 2 bases, and 10 bases lay in between. The CDR3 loop spans 13 amino acids. CDR1 is SGHKS, CDR2 YYEKEE, per germline (reference sequence). The CDR3 spells CASSAQWNYGYTF. The CDR3 bases are TGTGCCAGCAGTGCCCAGTGGAACTATGGCTACACCTTC.

In DNA, the CDR3 is TGTGCCAGCCGGGTCACCGGGACAGGGTCATACGAGCAGTACTTC. This gives the protein CASRVTGTGSYEQYF. This rearrangement joins TRBV11-2 to TRBJ2-7; 9 bases line up with TRBD1. The CDR3 has 15 residues. Looked up from germline, CDR1 is SGHAT and CDR2 is FQNNGV. V lost 8 bases to trimming and J lost 4 bases; unmatched junction nucleotides: 12.

The V call is TRBV12-3 or TRBV12-4, the J call TRBJ1-1; D might be TRBD1 (5 bases). The CDR3 contains 12 residues. The V end was cut by 4 bases, the J end by 5 bases, with 8 bases between. The CDR3 region is CASSWGVTEAFF. The CDR3 nucleotides read TGTGCCAGCAGTTGGGGGGTTACTGAAGCTTTCTTT.

The rearrangement joins TRBV20-1 to TRBJ1-5; maybe TRBD1 (5 bases). V lost 3 bases and J 3 bases, leaving 15 bases between the germline ends. Germline lookup yields CDR1 DFQATT and CDR2 SNEGSKA (reference sequence). The CDR3 runs to 15 residues. The CDR3 reads CSASRQGRVNQPQHF. The CDR3 coding sequence is TGCAGTGCTAGTAGGCAGGGTCGAGTCAATCAGCCCCAGCATTTT.

This sequence joins TRBV28 and TRBJ1-5, with 7 bases that match TRBD1. The CDR3 contains 13 residues. Per germline, CDR1 MDHEN and CDR2 SYDVKM. V shed 5 bases and J 2 bases; nucleotides not matched to a gene: 0. CDR3 bases: TGTGCCAGCAGTACAGGGGGCAATCAGCCCCAGCATTTT. Amino acids: CASSTGGNQPQHF.

The CDR3 sequence is CASSQVRGLAGGPRNTDTQYF. CDR3 nucleotides: TGCGCCAGCAGCCAAGTCCGGGGACTAGCGGGAGGTCCCCGCAATACAGATACGCAGTATTTT. V is TRBV5-1 and J is TRBJ2-3, with 15 bases matching TRBD2. CDR3 size: 21 residues. CDR1 SGHRS and CDR2 YFSETQ come from the germline V gene. J was trimmed by 3 bases and V by 4 bases; bases with no gene match: 18.

The chain links TRBV7-8 to TRBJ2-4; D call uncertain. The CDR3 consists of 16 residues. Germline V gene data show CDR1 as SGHVS and CDR2 as FQNEAQ. V was cut by 5 bases and J by 0 bases, with 14 bases left in between. In DNA form, the CDR3 reads TGTGCCAGCAGCGGTAGTACCGGTTTAGCCAAAAACATTCAGTACTTC. This gives the protein CASSGSTGLAKNIQYF.

The rearrangement joins TRBV20-1 to TRBJ1-2, with a weak D call TRBD1 (5 bases). Germline V gene data show CDR1 as DFQATT and CDR2 as SNEGSKA (reference sequence). CDR3 size: 11 residues. CDR3 region: CRPKRGDLYTF. Here the CDR3 DNA reads TGCAGGCCGAAGCGGGGCGATTTATACACCTTC.

The chain links TRBV28 to TRBJ2-2; D is possibly TRBD1 (6 bases). The CDR3 has 14 residues. V was trimmed by 6 bases and J by 6 bases, leaving 14 bases between them. CDR1 and CDR2 from the germline V gene are MDHEN and SYDVKM. The CDR3 region is CASRTGFPSGELFF. The CDR3 nucleotides read TGTGCCAGCAGAACAGGGTTTCCGTCCGGGGAGCTGTTTTTT.

This clone was observed a few times. The rearrangement uses TRBV19 and TRBJ2-7, with 11 bases that match TRBD2. Losses at the gene ends were 2 bases for V and 2 bases for J; bases not matched to a gene: 2. This CDR3 is 15 amino acids long. Germline V gene sequence: CDR1 LNHDA, CDR2 SQIVND (reference sequence). The CDR3 spells CASSITSGSAYEQYF. In nucleotides, the CDR3 is TGTGCCAGTAGTATAACTAGCGGGAGCGCCTACGAGCAGTACTTC.